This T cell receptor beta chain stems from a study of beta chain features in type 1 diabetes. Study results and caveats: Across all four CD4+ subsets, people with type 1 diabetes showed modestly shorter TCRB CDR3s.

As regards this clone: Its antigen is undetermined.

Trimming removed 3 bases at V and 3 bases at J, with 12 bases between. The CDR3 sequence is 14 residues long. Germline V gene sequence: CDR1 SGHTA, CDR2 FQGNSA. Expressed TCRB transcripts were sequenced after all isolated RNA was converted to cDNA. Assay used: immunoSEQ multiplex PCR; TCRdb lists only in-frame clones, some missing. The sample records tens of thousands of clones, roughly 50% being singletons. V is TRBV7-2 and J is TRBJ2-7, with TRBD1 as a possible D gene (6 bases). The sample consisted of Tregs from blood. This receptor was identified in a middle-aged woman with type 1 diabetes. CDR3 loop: CASSFSGTFYEQYF. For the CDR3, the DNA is TGTGCCAGCAGCTTCTCCGGGACATTCTACGAGCAGTACTTC.